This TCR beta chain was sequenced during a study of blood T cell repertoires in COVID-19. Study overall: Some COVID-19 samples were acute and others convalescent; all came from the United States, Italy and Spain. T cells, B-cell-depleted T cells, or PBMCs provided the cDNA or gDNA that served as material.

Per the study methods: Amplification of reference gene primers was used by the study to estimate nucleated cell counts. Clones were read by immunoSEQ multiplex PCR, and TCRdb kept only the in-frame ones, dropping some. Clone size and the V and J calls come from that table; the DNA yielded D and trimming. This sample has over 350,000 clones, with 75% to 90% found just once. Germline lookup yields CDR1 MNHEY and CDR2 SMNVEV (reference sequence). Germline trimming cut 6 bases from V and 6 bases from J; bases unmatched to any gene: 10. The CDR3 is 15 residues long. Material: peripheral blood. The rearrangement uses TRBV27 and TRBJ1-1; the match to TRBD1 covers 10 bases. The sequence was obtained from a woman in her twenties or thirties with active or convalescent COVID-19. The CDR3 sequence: CASRSPGTGAPEAFF. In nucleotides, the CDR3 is TGTGCCAGCAGGTCCCCCGGGACAGGGGCCCCTGAAGCTTTCTTT.